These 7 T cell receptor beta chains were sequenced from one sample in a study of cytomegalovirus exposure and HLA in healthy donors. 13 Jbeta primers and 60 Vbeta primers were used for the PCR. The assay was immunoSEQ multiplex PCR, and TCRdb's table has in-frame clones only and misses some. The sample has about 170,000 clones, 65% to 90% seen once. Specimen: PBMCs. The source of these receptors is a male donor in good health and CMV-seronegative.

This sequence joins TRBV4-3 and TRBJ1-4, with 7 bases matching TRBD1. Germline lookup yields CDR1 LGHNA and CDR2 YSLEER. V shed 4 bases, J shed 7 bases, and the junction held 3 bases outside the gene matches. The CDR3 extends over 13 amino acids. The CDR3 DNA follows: TGCGCCAGCAGCCCCCGGGACAGTGAAAAACTGTTTTTT. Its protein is CASSPRDSEKLFF.

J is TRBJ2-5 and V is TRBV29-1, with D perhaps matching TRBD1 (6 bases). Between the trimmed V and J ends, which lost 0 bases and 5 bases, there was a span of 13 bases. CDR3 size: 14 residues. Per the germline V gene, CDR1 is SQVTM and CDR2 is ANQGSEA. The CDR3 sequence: CSVEDQGPWETQYF. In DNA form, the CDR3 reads TGCAGCGTTGAAGATCAGGGGCCTTGGGAGACCCAGTACTTC.

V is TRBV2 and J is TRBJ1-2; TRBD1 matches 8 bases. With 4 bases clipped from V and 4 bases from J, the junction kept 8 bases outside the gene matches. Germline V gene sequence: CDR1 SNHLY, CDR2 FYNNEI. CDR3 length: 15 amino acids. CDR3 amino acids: CASSASWTGFYGYTF. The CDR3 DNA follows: TGTGCCAGCAGTGCCTCCTGGACAGGGTTCTATGGCTACACCTTC.

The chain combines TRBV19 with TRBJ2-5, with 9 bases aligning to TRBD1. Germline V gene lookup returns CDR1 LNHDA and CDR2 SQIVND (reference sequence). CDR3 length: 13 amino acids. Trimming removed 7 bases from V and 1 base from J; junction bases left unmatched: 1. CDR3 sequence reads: CASTTGGQETQYF. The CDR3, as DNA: TGTGCCAGTACGACAGGGGGCCAAGAGACCCAGTACTTC.

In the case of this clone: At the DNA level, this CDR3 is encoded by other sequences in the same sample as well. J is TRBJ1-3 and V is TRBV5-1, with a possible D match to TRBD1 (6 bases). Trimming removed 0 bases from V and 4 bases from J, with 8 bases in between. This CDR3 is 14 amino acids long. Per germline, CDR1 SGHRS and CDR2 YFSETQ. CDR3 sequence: CASSLGTAGNTIYF. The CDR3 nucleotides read TGCGCCAGCAGCTTGGGGACAGCCGGAAACACCATATATTTT. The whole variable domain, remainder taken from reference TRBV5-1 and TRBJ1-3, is KAGVTQTPRYLIKTRGQQVTLSCSPISGHRSVSWYQQTPGQGLQFLFEYFSETQRNKGNFPGRFSGRQFSNSRSEMNVSTLELGDSALYLCASSLGTAGNTIYFGEGSWLTVV.

DNA of the CDR3: TGCGCCAGCAGGACTAGCGGGGGGGCCCGTACCGGGGAGCTGTTTTTT. As protein: CASRTSGGARTGELFF. The chain uses TRBV4-3 and TRBJ2-2; 14 bases fit TRBD2. The CDR3 is 16 amino acids. V gave up 6 bases and J gave up 5 bases; unmatched junction bases: 5. CDR1 and CDR2 (germline): LGHNA, YSLEER.

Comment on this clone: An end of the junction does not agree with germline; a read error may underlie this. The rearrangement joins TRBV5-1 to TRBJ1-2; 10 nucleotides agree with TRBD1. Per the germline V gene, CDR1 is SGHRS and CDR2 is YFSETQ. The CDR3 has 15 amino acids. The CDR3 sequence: CVSSWTGGVDYGYTF. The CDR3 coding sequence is TGCGTCAGCAGCTGGACAGGGGGGGTCGACTATGGCTACACCTTC. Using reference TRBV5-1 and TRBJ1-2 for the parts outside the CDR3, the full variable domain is KAGVTQTPRYLIKTRGQQVTLSCSPISGHRSVSWYQQTPGQGLQFLFEYFSETQRNKGNFPGRFSGRQFSNSRSEMNVSTLELGDSALYLCVSSWTGGVDYGYTFGSGTRLTVV.